These T cell receptor beta chains were read from a single sample in a study of OX40 agonist ivuxolimab in advanced cancers. The assay was immunoSEQ multiplex PCR, and TCRdb's table has in-frame clones only and misses some. The sample gives fewer than 80,000 clones, 85% of which show up once; around 0.7% is in the top ten. The sample here was CD4+ or CD8+ T cells sorted from blood, taken in a trial of the OX40 agonist ivuxolimab. Source of these receptors: an adult with an advanced solid tumor such as melanoma, head and neck, liver or kidney cancer. CDR3s include the opening cysteine and the closing phenylalanine or tryptophan. The D gene is left open where the match is weak. A row's size may be missing; if present it is once, few, many or a size class.

>TRBD1|TRBJ1-2|TRBV5-1|NA
TGCGCCAGCAGCGGGGGGTGGGACAGGGATCTCAACCTGGGCTACACCTTC
CASSGGWDRDLNLGYTF
>TRBD1|TRBJ1-1|TRBV6-5|NA
TGTGCCAGCAGCCCCGGGACAGGGGGGAGATATGAAGCTTTCTTT
CASSPGTGGRYEAFF
>TRBD2|TRBJ2-7|TRBV6-5|NA
TGTGCCAGCAGGCCCCTCCAGCGGGGTCTCGAGCAGTACTTC
CASRPLQRGLEQYF
>NA|TRBJ1-1|TRBV10-3|NA
TGTGCCATCAGTCGAGGGACCCAGGGAACTGAAGCTTTCTTT
CAISRGTQGTEAFF
>NA|TRBJ1-2|TRBV5-1|NA
TGCGCCAGCAGCCCCCAAGCCCCGGGTACAACTTATGGCTACACCTTC
CASSPQAPGTTYGYTF
>TRBD1|TRBJ1-3|TRBV30|NA
TGTGCCTGGAGTGCCCCCGGGACAGCAGGAAACACCATATATTTT
CAWSAPGTAGNTIYF
>NA|TRBJ1-5|TRBV4-3|NA
TGCGCCAGCAGCCAAGACAGAATCGGCAATCAGCCCCAGCATTTT
CASSQDRIGNQPQHF
>NA|TRBJ2-1|TRBV18|once
TGTGCCAGCTCACCGGGGGGACACTACAATGAGCAGTTCTTC
CASSPGGHYNEQFF
>NA|TRBJ1-5|TRBV30|NA
TGTGCCTGGAGTAGGGTTATATCTAATCAGCCCCAGCATTTT
CAWSRVISNQPQHF
>TRBD2|TRBJ2-2|TRBV5-1|NA
TGCGCCAGCAGCCCCTCGTCGAGCGGGGGGGGCACCGGGGAGCTGTTTTTT
CASSPSSSGGGTGELFF
>NA|TRBJ1-2|TRBV5-5|once
TGTGCCAGCAGTCCAGACAGGAACTATGGCTACACCTTC
CASSPDRNYGYTF
>NA|TRBJ1-3|TRBV4-2|few
TGTGCCAGCAGCCTATCGCCTGTGGGTGGAAACACCATATATTTT
CASSLSPVGGNTIYF
>NA|TRBJ1-1|TRBV4-3|NA
TGCGCCAGCAGCCAAGTAAGAGCGGAAAGGAACACTGAAGCTTTCTTT
CASSQVRAERNTEAFF
>TRBD1|TRBJ1-2|TRBV29-1|NA
TGCAGCGTTGGAGAAGGACAGGGGGCGTTAGGCTACACCTTC
CSVGEGQGALGYTF
>TRBD1|TRBJ2-5|TRBV7-6|NA
TGTGCCAGCAGCTCACAAACAGGGGTGTTGGCCCAAGAGACCCAGTACTTC
CASSSQTGVLAQETQYF
>NA|TRBJ1-2|TRBV1|NA
TGCACCAGCAGCCACCCGGGACGGCCACAAGCTAACTATGGCTACACCTTC
CTSSHPGRPQANYGYTF
>NA|TRBJ1-2|TRBV29-1|NA
TGCAGCGTTGAAGACCTACATGGGGGGCTGGCCTATGGCTACACCTTC
CSVEDLHGGLAYGYTF
>NA|TRBJ1-1|TRBV6-5|NA
TGTGCCAGCAGAAAGCAGGGCTCTGTAGCTTTCTTT
CASRKQGSVAFF
>NA|TRBJ1-1|TRBV9|once
TGTGCCAGCAGCGTAGTTCCCAGGAACACTGAAGCTTTCTTT
CASSVVPRNTEAFF
>TRBD2|TRBJ2-3|TRBV2|NA
TGTGCCAGCAGTGAAATGCGGGGGGGAACTAGCACAGATACGCAGTATTTT
CASSEMRGGTSTDTQYF
>NA|TRBJ1-1|TRBV11-2|once
TGTGCCAGCAGCTTAGCCGGAGGACGGAACACTGAAGCTTTCTTT
CASSLAGGRNTEAFF
>NA|TRBJ2-4|TRBV5-1|NA
TGCGCCAGCAGCCCCTCGGGGACATTTGCCCTGGGAAACATTCAGTACTTC
CASSPSGTFALGNIQYF
>NA|TRBJ2-3|TRBV11-1|NA
TGTGCCAGCAGTAACTCAGATACGCAGTATTTT
CASSNSDTQYF
>TRBD2|TRBJ2-1|TRBV27|NA
TGTGCCAGCAGTTCCAGACTAGCCAACAATGAGCAGTTCTTC
CASSSRLANNEQFF
>NA|TRBJ1-6|TRBV14|NA
TGTGCCAGCTCCGACAGGAGAAATTCACCCCTCCACTTT
CASSDRRNSPLHF
>TRBD1|TRBJ2-2|TRBV7-3|NA
TGTGCCAGCAGCCCTACAGGGGCGACCGGGGAGCTGTTTTTT
CASSPTGATGELFF
>TRBD1|TRBJ1-2|TRBV7-3|NA
TGTGCCAGCAGCTTAGGGACAGGAGGAGAGTACACCTTC
CASSLGTGGEYTF
>NA|TRBJ1-1|TRBV11-2|NA
TGTGCCAGCAGCATAAGGGACGGAGAGGGCACTGAAGCTTTCTTT
CASSIRDGEGTEAFF
>TRBD2|TRBJ2-5|TRBV5-8|NA
TGTGCCAGCAGCTTGGTGTCTAGCGGGGCTCCCGCAGAGACCCAGTACTTC
CASSLVSSGAPAETQYF
>NA|TRBJ1-1|TRBV14|few
TGTGCCAGCAGCCAAGGGGGCTGGGCTTTCTTT
CASSQGGWAFF
>TRBD1|TRBJ1-1|TRBV7-9|NA
TGTGCCAGCAGCTCGAGGACAGGGGAGAACACTGAAGCTTTCTTT
CASSSRTGENTEAFF
>NA|TRBJ1-4|TRBV5-7|NA
TGTGCCAGCAGCTGCGACGGACACTTTAATGAAAAACTGTTTTTT
CASSCDGHFNEKLFF
>NA|TRBJ1-1|TRBV6-5|once
TGTGCCAGCAGTTACGGGGTAGGGGCTGAAGCTTTCTTT
CASSYGVGAEAFF
>TRBD1|TRBJ1-4|TRBV7-8|NA
TGTGCCAGCAGCTTAGGACTAGGACAGGGCTTTAATGAAAAACTGTTTTTT
CASSLGLGQGFNEKLFF
>TRBD2|TRBJ2-3|TRBV6-1|NA
TGTGCCAGCAGTGAAGGCCGGCTAGCGGGGACCACAGATACGCAGTATTTT
CASSEGRLAGTTDTQYF
>TRBD2|TRBJ2-5|TRBV7-9|NA
TGTGCCAGCAGCACGGGGGGGTTTAGAGAGACCCAGTACTTC
CASSTGGFRETQYF